Listed here are 31 T cell receptor beta chains from one sample, sequenced in a study of cytomegalovirus exposure and HLA in healthy donors. Primers included in the PCR were 60 Vbeta and 13 Jbeta primers. The data were produced by immunoSEQ multiplex PCR, yet TCRdb's version contains in-frame clones alone and is incomplete. The table lists about 170,000 clones, around four fifths of them singletons. The specimen sequenced was PBMCs. These receptors were taken from a woman in her 50s in good health and CMV-seropositive.

The V call is TRBV2, the J call TRBJ2-3, with 7 bases aligning to TRBD2. CDR1 is SNHLY and CDR2 is FYNNEI in the germline V gene. J lost 0 bases, V lost 3 bases, and 3 bases had no gene match. The CDR3 extends over 15 amino acids. In DNA, the CDR3 is TGTGCCAGCAGTGATGAGCGGGGTAGCACAGATACGCAGTATTTT. Amino acids: CASSDERGSTDTQYF.

CDR3 nucleotides: TGTGCCACCAGCAGAGGCGGGGGGGTGTCCTACGAGCAGTACTTC. Amino acid sequence: CATSRGGGVSYEQYF. This chain connects TRBV15 to TRBJ2-7, with 9 bases that match TRBD2. CDR1 is LNHNV and CDR2 is YYDKDF in the germline V gene (reference sequence). CDR3 size: 15 residues. V trimming: 1 base; J trimming: 1 base; junction bases outside the gene matches: 2.

This clone was detected a few times. The DNA of the CDR3 is TGTGCCAGCAGCCATAGGGGGGGGTCCTACGAGCAGTACTTC. Translated, it gives CASSHRGGSYEQYF. The chain uses TRBV28 and TRBJ2-7; the D gene is possibly TRBD2 (7 bases). The CDR3 is made up of 14 amino acids. In germline, CDR1 is MDHEN, CDR2 SYDVKM. The germline V and J ends were trimmed by 6 bases and 1 base, with 13 bases remaining between them.

The rearrangement links TRBV28 to TRBJ1-5, with 8 nucleotides matching TRBD1. This CDR3 spans 17 amino acids. Germline CDR1 and CDR2: MDHEN and SYDVKM. Trimming at V came to 6 bases and at J to 4 bases, leaving 14 bases not matched to a gene. DNA of the CDR3: TGTGCCAGCAGATTGATAGTCCGGGACAGGAGAAATCAGCCCCAGCATTTT. It translates to CASRLIVRDRRNQPQHF.

This chain uses TRBV4-3 with TRBJ1-2; 9 positions match TRBD1. J gave up 8 bases and V 4 bases, and 8 bases lay outside the gene matches. Looked up from germline, CDR1 is LGHNA and CDR2 is YSLEER. CDR3 size: 14 residues. The CDR3 DNA is TGCGCCAGCAGCCCCGGGACAGGGTTTGGGGGCTACACCTTC. Translated: CASSPGTGFGGYTF.

The chain recombines TRBV27 with TRBJ1-5, with a weak D call TRBD1 (5 bases). The CDR3 consists of 15 residues. V was clipped by 8 bases and J by 6 bases, with 20 bases between them. Germline values: CDR1 MNHEY, CDR2 SMNVEV (reference sequence). The CDR3 region has the DNA TGTGCCAGCCAAAAGGGAGGACACGGAGGTCAGCCCCAGCATTTT. Translation: CASQKGGHGGQPQHF.

Concerning this clone: The same CDR3 is also encoded by other DNA sequences in this sample. The rearrangement uses TRBV9 and TRBJ1-6; TRBD1 might be the D (5 bases). Trimming took 3 bases from V and 6 from J, leaving 13 bases between them. Per germline, CDR1 SGDLS and CDR2 YYNGEE. This CDR3 is 15 amino acids long. The CDR3, as DNA: TGTGCCAGCAGCGCTCCGCAGGGTGTTAATTCACCCCTCCACTTT. Translated, it gives CASSAPQGVNSPLHF.

Only a few counts were recorded for this clone. The CDR3 region is CASSLLAGSYNEQFF. CDR3 DNA sequence: TGTGCCAGCAGCCTTCTAGCGGGAAGTTACAATGAGCAGTTCTTC. This chain links TRBV11-2 with TRBJ2-1; TRBD2 matches at 9 bases. The germline V gene has CDR1 SGHAT and CDR2 FQNNGV. The trim removed 5 bases at V and 4 bases at J, leaving 6 bases unmatched. The CDR3 sequence is 15 residues long.

The rearrangement links TRBV18 to TRBJ2-5; perhaps TRBD2 as D (6 bases). Germline V lookup: CDR1 KGHSH, CDR2 LQKENI. The CDR3 has 15 residues. V dropped 5 bases and J dropped 3 bases, with 16 bases sitting between them. CDR3 sequence (DNA): TGTGCCAGCTCATCCCGACGGACTATGGAAGAGACCCAGTACTTC. Protein sequence: CASSSRRTMEETQYF.

Notes on this clone: One end of the junction is discordant with germline, which a read error may explain. V usage is TRBV6-1 and J usage is TRBJ1-1; tentative D call: TRBD1 (5 bases). The CDR3 has 14 residues. Germline values: CDR1 MNHNS, CDR2 SASEGT. The CDR3 protein is CASSEARGLAEAFF. DNA of the CDR3: TGTGCCAGCAGCGAAGCACGGGGGTTGGCTGAAGCTTTCTTT.

Comments on this clone: A read error may produce the germline difference seen at one junction end. The CDR3 here is CASSLGRDGSYEQYF. The CDR3 region has the DNA TGTGCCAGCAGTTTAGGGAGGGACGGATCCTACGAGCAGTACTTC. The chain couples TRBV7-9 to TRBJ2-7; TRBD2 agrees at 7 bases. Germline CDR1 and CDR2: SEHNR and FQNEAQ (reference sequence). This CDR3 spans 15 amino acids.

The V gene is TRBV7-6, the J gene TRBJ2-1; no reliable D call. Germline CDR1 is SGHVS and CDR2 is FNYEAQ. Between the trimmed V and J ends, which lost 5 bases and 2 bases, there was a span of 13 bases. The CDR3 runs 15 residues. CDR3 sequence: CASSLFGATYNEQFF. The CDR3 DNA reads TGTGCCAGCAGCCTCTTCGGAGCGACCTACAATGAGCAGTTCTTC.

This clone was seen once. This sequence joins TRBV6-5 and TRBJ1-5; TRBD1 is a possible D gene (5 bases). The CDR3 is 13 amino acids. CDR1 is MNHEY, CDR2 SVGAGI, per germline. Trimming stripped 6 bases from V and 11 bases from J, with 17 bases between. As DNA, the CDR3 is TGTGCCAGCAGCAAGACAGCACAGAGGACCCAGCATTTT. Amino acids: CASSKTAQRTQHF.

This rearrangement joins TRBV5-1 to TRBJ1-2, with 9 nucleotides matching TRBD1. CDR1 is SGHRS, CDR2 YFSETQ, per germline. After removal of 3 bases from V and 5 bases from J, the junction contained 8 bases not matched to a gene. This CDR3 comprises 15 residues. The CDR3 coding sequence is TGCGCCAGCAGCTCCTCGACAGGGGGAGGATATGGCTACACCTTC. Amino acids: CASSSSTGGGYGYTF.

This chain uses TRBV27 with TRBJ1-5, with TRBD1 identical over 8 bases. The germline V gene encodes CDR1 MNHEY and CDR2 SMNVEV (reference sequence). V was clipped by 3 bases and J by 6 bases; unmatched bases: 7. CDR3 length: 15 residues. This CDR3 is CASSFGQGYRQPQHF. The CDR3, as DNA: TGTGCCAGCAGTTTCGGACAGGGATATCGTCAGCCCCAGCATTTT.

This clone rates as medium-sized (0.01 to 0.1%). The same CDR3 can be traced to other DNA sequences in this sample. Here the CDR3 DNA reads TGTGCCAGCAGCGTTGGAGGGACAGGGGTAAACACCATATATTTT. Residues: CASSVGGTGVNTIYF. V and J are TRBV9 and TRBJ1-3; TRBD1 matches 10 bases. CDR1 is SGDLS and CDR2 is YYNGEE in the germline V gene. The CDR3 length is 15 residues. With 2 bases clipped from V and 6 bases from J, the junction kept 5 bases outside the gene matches.

The chain couples TRBV18 to TRBJ2-3, with TRBD1 matching over 7 bases. Trimming removed 2 bases from V and 4 bases from J; junction bases left unmatched: 6. Looked up from germline, CDR1 is KGHSH and CDR2 is LQKENI. The CDR3 sequence is 15 residues long. The CDR3, as DNA: TGTGCCAGCTCACCAGGCAGGGGGAGTCCAGATACGCAGTATTTT. As protein: CASSPGRGSPDTQYF.

This chain links TRBV28 with TRBJ2-7, with D perhaps matching TRBD1 (5 bases). The CDR3 is 16 amino acids. Per germline, CDR1 MDHEN and CDR2 SYDVKM. The V end was cut by 5 bases, the J end by 0 bases, with 17 bases between. CDR3 in amino acids: CASSASPGLSSYEQYF. In DNA form, the CDR3 reads TGTGCCAGCAGTGCCTCCCCAGGGCTCAGCTCCTACGAGCAGTACTTC.

This rearrangement joins TRBV27 to TRBJ1-2, with a tentative D call TRBD1 (5 bases). V lost 0 bases and J lost 4, with 12 bases in between. Germline CDR1 reads MNHEY; CDR2 reads SMNVEV (reference sequence). The CDR3 loop spans 15 amino acids. The CDR3 sequence: CASSLSPGRGYGYTF. The CDR3 DNA sequence: TGTGCCAGCAGTTTATCCCCGGGGAGGGGCTATGGCTACACCTTC.

This sequence joins TRBV28 and TRBJ1-2; no definite D call. The germline CDR1 and CDR2 sequences are MDHEN and SYDVKM. The V end was cut by 6 bases, the J end by 7 bases, with 12 bases between. The CDR3 runs 12 residues. In DNA, the CDR3 is TGTGCCAGCAGCCCAACAGTGGGTGGCTACACCTTC. It is translated as CASSPTVGGYTF.

This sequence joins TRBV7-2 and TRBJ1-2; the match to TRBD1 covers 7 bases. The CDR3 contains 13 residues. Germline V CDR1 and CDR2: SGHTA, FQGNSA. V was clipped by 4 bases and J by 3 bases; unmatched bases: 2. CDR3 loop: CASSYTGDYGYTF. The CDR3 DNA reads as TGTGCCAGCAGCTACACAGGGGACTATGGCTACACCTTC.

The chain couples TRBV29-1 to TRBJ2-5; unclear D gene. CDR1 SQVTM and CDR2 ANQGSEA come from the germline V gene. The CDR3 is 13 amino acids. Trimming shortened V by 5 bases and J by 4 bases, and 14 bases separated the two germline ends. The CDR3 sequence is CSVRQPLTETQYF. CDR3 DNA: TGCAGCGTTCGACAACCCCTAACAGAGACCCAGTACTTC.

The chain uses TRBV7-3 and TRBJ2-3, with 9 nucleotides matching TRBD2. This CDR3 is built from 16 residues. Trimming at V came to 2 bases and at J to 6 bases, leaving 9 bases not matched to a gene. Germline CDR1 and CDR2: SGHTA and FQGTGA. The CDR3 DNA reads as TGTGCCAGCAGCTTAGAGGGTGCGGGGGGGCCGGATACGCAGTATTTT. Translating gives CASSLEGAGGPDTQYF.

The chain uses TRBV9 and TRBJ2-1, with D unresolved. The CDR3 covers 12 residues. The germline gives CDR1 SGDLS, CDR2 YYNGEE. V shed 7 bases and J shed 5 bases, with 10 bases lying between them. The CDR3 DNA follows: TGTGCCAGCTCGTATTCTCACAATGAGCAGTTCTTC. It encodes CASSYSHNEQFF.

This clone was counted a single time. The rearrangement links TRBV25-1 to TRBJ1-2; no reliable D call. V lost 6 bases and J lost 5, with 10 bases in between. This CDR3 contains 12 residues. Germline CDR1 reads MGHDK; CDR2 reads SYGVNS. CDR3 region: CASSDTLYGYTF. CDR3 sequence (DNA): TGTGCCAGCAGCGACACCTTATATGGCTACACCTTC.

V usage is TRBV29-1 and J usage is TRBJ1-3, with D unresolved. Germline values: CDR1 SQVTM, CDR2 ANQGSEA. Trimming left V 4 bases short and J 4 bases short, with 5 bases between. There are 11 residues in the CDR3. The CDR3 DNA is TGCAGCGTTGTACAGGGAAACACCATATATTTT. Translation gives CSVVQGNTIYF. Looking up the rest from reference TRBV29-1 and TRBJ1-3 gives the full variable domain: SAVISQKPSRDICQRGTSLTIQCQVDSQVTMMFWYRQQPGQSLTLIATANQGSEATYESGFVIDKFPISRPNLTFSTLTVSNMSPEDSSIYLCSVVQGNTIYFGEGSWLTVV.

The J gene is TRBJ2-7, the V gene TRBV15; D gene uncertain. The CDR3 loop spans 12 amino acids. Per the germline V gene, CDR1 is LNHNV and CDR2 is YYDKDF (reference sequence). Trimming removed 0 bases from V and 12 bases from J, with 12 bases in between. As DNA, the CDR3 is TGTGCCACCAGCAGAGATACGCAACTGAGGTACTTC. Residues: CATSRDTQLRYF.

This clone occurred once. The CDR3 DNA reads as TGTGCCAGCAGCTTTCAGGGTTATAATCAGCCCCAGCATTTT. Encoded protein: CASSFQGYNQPQHF. The V call is TRBV5-6, the J call TRBJ1-5, with D possibly matching TRBD1 (5 bases). Trimming removed 2 bases from V and 4 bases from J, with 10 bases in between. Per the germline V gene, CDR1 is SGHDT and CDR2 is YYEEEE. The CDR3 covers 14 residues.

This sequence joins TRBV5-1 and TRBJ2-7, with D hard to call. From germline, CDR1 is SGHRS and CDR2 YFSETQ. CDR3 length: 13 residues. Trimming cost V 0 bases and J 3 bases, with 7 bases left between them. The CDR3 sequence is CASSLGSLYEQYF. DNA of the CDR3: TGCGCCAGCAGCTTGGGAAGCCTCTACGAGCAGTACTTC.

V usage is TRBV5-1 and J usage is TRBJ2-3; maybe TRBD1 (5 bases). Germline CDR1 reads SGHRS; CDR2 reads YFSETQ. This CDR3 comprises 14 residues. V was pared by 6 bases and J by 3 bases, with 14 bases between. The DNA for the CDR3 is TGCGCCAGCACCGTCCAACCAGGGACAGATACGCAGTATTTT. Amino acid sequence: CASTVQPGTDTQYF.

The rearrangement joins TRBV19 to TRBJ2-7, with a weak D call TRBD2 (7 bases). V lost 5 bases and J lost 2, with 22 bases in between. Germline V gives CDR1 LNHDA, CDR2 SQIVND (reference sequence). The CDR3 length is 17 residues. The CDR3 here is CASSDLGSGTKTYEQYF. The CDR3 coding sequence is TGTGCCAGTAGTGATTTGGGGAGCGGGACAAAAACCTACGAGCAGTACTTC.